These 11 T cell receptor beta chains originate from one sample sequenced in a study of CD8 T cells in Susac syndrome. Reverse transcription of about 0.5 to 1 ug RNA was carried out with random hexamers. One entry per CDR3 protein, called by TCRdb with MiXCR from the immunoSEQ multiplex PCR reads. The sample has about 120,000 distinct CDR3 sequences; around 94% are singletons. The source material was CD4+ T cells from PBMCs. These receptors came from a human donor in good health.

The chain is built from TRBV19 and TRBJ1-1, with TRBD1 identical over 10 bases. The germline V gene has CDR1 LNHDA and CDR2 SQIVND (reference sequence). V shed 5 bases, J shed 3 bases, and the junction held 6 bases outside the gene matches. This CDR3 has 15 amino acids. DNA of the CDR3: TGTGCCAGTAGTGCCCTCGGACAGGGGGACACTGAAGCTTTCTTT. It is translated as CASSALGQGDTEAFF.

This chain uses TRBV19 with TRBJ2-7; a possible D gene is TRBD2 (6 bases). The V end lost 5 bases, the J end lost 3 bases, and 14 bases lay between the germline ends. Germline CDR1 is LNHDA and CDR2 is SQIVND (reference sequence). The CDR3 consists of 14 residues. The CDR3 spells CASSLGTPYYEQYF. CDR3 in DNA: TGTGCCAGTAGTCTCGGGACTCCCTACTACGAGCAGTACTTC.

V is TRBV20-1 and J is TRBJ2-7; D not resolved. CDR3 length equals 11 residues. Looked up from germline, CDR1 is DFQATT and CDR2 is SNEGSKA (reference sequence). Trimming pared 5 bases from V and 6 bases from J, leaving 11 bases between. The CDR3 loop reads CSAPGSREQYF. In DNA form, the CDR3 reads TGCAGTGCTCCCGGGTCTCGCGAGCAGTACTTC.

The table lists this clonotype with a count of one. This chain links TRBV7-2 with TRBJ2-1; 8 nucleotides agree with TRBD2. CDR1 is SGHTA and CDR2 is FQGNSA in the germline V gene. Unmatched junction bases numbered 10, after V lost 5 bases and J lost 16 bases. The CDR3 covers 12 residues. The CDR3 protein is CASSLQREMGFF. The CDR3 coding sequence is TGTGCCAGCAGCCTCCAGCGGGAGATGGGTTTCTTC.

This clonotype was observed a few times. The chain has TRBV6-2 or TRBV6-3 and TRBJ2-7; D unclear. Per germline, CDR1 MNHEY and CDR2 SVGEGT. V was shortened by 6 bases and J by 7 bases, with 16 bases between the two germline ends. This CDR3 region has 13 residues. The CDR3 DNA reads TGTGCCAGCAGCCCCCCCAACGGCCGGGAGCAGTACTTC. It specifies CASSPPNGREQYF.

The rearrangement uses TRBV29-1 and TRBJ1-2; D is unclear. The germline V gene has CDR1 SQVTM and CDR2 ANQGSEA. Trimming took off 2 bases at V and 0 bases at J, with 10 bases between the two ends. The CDR3 contains 14 residues. CDR3 nucleotide sequence: TGCAGCGTTGAAAACGGAATAACTAACTATGGCTACACCTTC. Translating it yields CSVENGITNYGYTF.

J is TRBJ2-1 and V is TRBV11-2, with 7 bases aligning to TRBD2. Germline assignment: CDR1 SGHAT and CDR2 FQNNGV. After removal of 2 bases from V and 5 bases from J, the junction contained 15 bases not matched to a gene. The CDR3 is made up of 18 amino acids. The CDR3 sequence is CASSLRRTAGVWDNEQFF. In DNA, the CDR3 is TGTGCCAGCAGCTTACGTCGCACGGCGGGAGTTTGGGACAATGAGCAGTTCTTC.

The rearrangement uses TRBV9 and TRBJ2-1; TRBD2 agrees at 10 bases. V trimming: 0 bases; J trimming: 9 bases; junction bases outside the gene matches: 3. The germline gives CDR1 SGDLS, CDR2 YYNGEE. This CDR3 has 14 amino acids. The CDR3 loop is CASSVEREGFEQFF. CDR3 bases: TGTGCCAGCAGCGTAGAGCGGGAGGGTTTTGAGCAGTTCTTC.

The chain combines TRBV5-6 with TRBJ2-5; no definite D call. CDR3 length equals 14 residues. Trimming cost V 4 bases and J 5 bases, with 15 bases left between them. The germline CDR1 and CDR2 sequences are SGHDT and YYEEEE. CDR3 bases: TGTGCCAGCAGCCCTGCGGAGACCGCGGAGACCCAGTACTTC. Protein product: CASSPAETAETQYF.

This clonotype is a singleton in its sample. J is TRBJ1-3 and V is TRBV19, with 9 bases that match TRBD1. The CDR3 length is 15 residues. Germline V gene lookup returns CDR1 LNHDA and CDR2 SQIVND (reference sequence). After removal of 5 bases from V and 5 bases from J, the junction contained 7 bases not matched to a gene. CDR3 bases: TGTGCCAGTAGTCTCCGGGACAGGGTCCGAAACACCATATATTTT. Translation gives CASSLRDRVRNTIYF.

In this sample, this clonotype turned up a few times. V usage is TRBV5-1 and J usage is TRBJ2-2; no reliable D call. Germline CDR1 reads SGHRS; CDR2 reads YFSETQ. With 0 bases removed from V and 3 bases from J, the gap between germline ends came to 3 bases. The CDR3 loop spans 13 amino acids. CDR3 sequence: CASSLGDTGELFF. DNA for the CDR3: TGCGCCAGCAGCTTGGGGGACACCGGGGAGCTGTTTTTT.